This T cell receptor beta chain was sequenced in a study of CD8+CD57+ T cells in acquired aplastic anemia. Using genomic DNA as the template, TCR beta VDJ and CDR3 profiling was carried out. From the reads, TCRdb called clonotypes with MiXCR, one entry per CDR3 protein. In the table there are 400,000 to 450,000 distinct CDR3 sequences, roughly 68% of which are singletons. Germline V gives CDR1 ENHRY, CDR2 SYGVKD. Trimming pared 0 bases from V and 2 bases from J, leaving 7 bases between. There are 14 residues in the CDR3. This clonotype was counted ten times or more. The TCR originated in a human donor in good health, serving as a control. Material for sequencing was sorted CD4+, CD8+, or CD8+CD57+ T cells (not recorded which) from PBMCs. This sequence joins TRBV10-3 and TRBJ1-2; weak D call: TRBD1 (6 bases). The CDR3 region has the DNA TGTGCCATCAGTGAGTCAGGGGGGAACTATGGCTACACCTTC. Its protein is CAISESGGNYGYTF.